This T cell receptor beta chain was obtained from a study of blood T cell repertoires in COVID-19. The wider study: Both acute and convalescent COVID-19 samples were obtained from the United States, Italy and Spain. T cells, B-cell-depleted T cells, or PBMCs supplied cDNA or gDNA.

Authors' methods: Reference gene primers were amplified, and this amplification served to estimate nucleated cell counts. Assay: immunoSEQ multiplex PCR; the TCRdb copy retains only in-frame clones and omits some. For V, J and clone size, that table is used; D and trimming come from the DNA. This repertoire shows more than 45,000 clones, 83% found once; its top ten account for 15% to 20%. The CDR3 consists of 14 residues. The germline gives CDR1 LNHDA, CDR2 SQIVND (reference sequence). Trimming shortened V by 9 bases and J by 9 bases, and 18 bases separated the two germline ends. This TCR was recovered from a man aged 40-49 years with acute or convalescent COVID-19. Sequencing was performed on peripheral blood. V gene TRBV19 combines with J gene TRBJ1-6, with D tentatively TRBD1 (5 bases). The CDR3 here is CASASGGRSSPLHF. The CDR3 DNA sequence: TGTGCCAGCGCCTCGGGGGGAAGGAGTTCACCCCTCCACTTT.